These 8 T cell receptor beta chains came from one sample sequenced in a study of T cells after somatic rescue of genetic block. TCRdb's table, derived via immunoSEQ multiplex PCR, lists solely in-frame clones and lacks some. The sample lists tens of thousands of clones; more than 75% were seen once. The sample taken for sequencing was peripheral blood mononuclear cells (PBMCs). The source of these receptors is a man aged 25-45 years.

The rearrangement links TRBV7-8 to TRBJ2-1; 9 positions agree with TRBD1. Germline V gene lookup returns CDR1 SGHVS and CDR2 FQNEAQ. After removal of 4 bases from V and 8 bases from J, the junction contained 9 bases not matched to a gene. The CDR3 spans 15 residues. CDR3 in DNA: TGTGCCAGCAGCTCCCCGGGACAGGGTGAGGATGAGCAGTTCTTC. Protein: CASSSPGQGEDEQFF. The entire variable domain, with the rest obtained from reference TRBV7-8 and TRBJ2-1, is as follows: GAGVSQSPRYKVAKRGQDVALRCDPISGHVSLFWYQQALGQGPEFLTYFQNEAQLDKSGLPSDRFFAERPEGSVSTLKIQRTQQEDSAVYLCASSSPGQGEDEQFFGPGTRLTVL.

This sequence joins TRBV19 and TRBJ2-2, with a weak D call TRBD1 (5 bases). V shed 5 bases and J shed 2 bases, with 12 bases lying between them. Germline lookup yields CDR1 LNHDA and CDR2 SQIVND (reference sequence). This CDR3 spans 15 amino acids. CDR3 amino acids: CASSEQAFNTGELFF. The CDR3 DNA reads TGTGCCAGTAGTGAACAGGCCTTTAACACCGGGGAGCTGTTTTTT. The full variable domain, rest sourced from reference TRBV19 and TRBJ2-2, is DGGITQSPKYLFRKEGQNVTLSCEQNLNHDAMYWYRQDPGQGLRLIYYSQIVNDFQKGDIAEGYSVSREKKESFPLTVTSAQKNPTAFYLCASSEQAFNTGELFFGEGSRLTVL.

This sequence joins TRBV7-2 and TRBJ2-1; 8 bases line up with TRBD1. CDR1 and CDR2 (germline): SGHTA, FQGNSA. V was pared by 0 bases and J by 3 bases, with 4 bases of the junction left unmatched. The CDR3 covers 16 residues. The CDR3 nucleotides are TGTGCCAGCAGCTTAGCGCTTGGGACAGGCTACAATGAGCAGTTCTTC. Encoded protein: CASSLALGTGYNEQFF.

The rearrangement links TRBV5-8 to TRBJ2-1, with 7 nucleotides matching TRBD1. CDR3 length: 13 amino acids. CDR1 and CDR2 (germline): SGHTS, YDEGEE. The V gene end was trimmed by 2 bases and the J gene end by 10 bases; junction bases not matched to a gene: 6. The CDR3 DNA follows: TGTGCCAGCAGCTTCCGGGACAGCAAAGAGCAGTTCTTC. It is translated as CASSFRDSKEQFF.

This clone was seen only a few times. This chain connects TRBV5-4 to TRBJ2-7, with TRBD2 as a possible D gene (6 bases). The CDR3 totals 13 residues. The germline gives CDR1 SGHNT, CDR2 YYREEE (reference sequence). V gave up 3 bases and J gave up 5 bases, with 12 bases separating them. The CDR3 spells CASSWGVEDEQYF. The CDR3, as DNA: TGTGCCAGCAGCTGGGGGGTGGAGGACGAGCAGTACTTC.

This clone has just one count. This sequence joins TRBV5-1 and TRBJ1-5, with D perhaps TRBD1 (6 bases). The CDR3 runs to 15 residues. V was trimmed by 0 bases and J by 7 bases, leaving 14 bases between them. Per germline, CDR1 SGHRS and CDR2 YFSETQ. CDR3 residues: CASSLVTGTGQPQHF. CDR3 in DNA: TGCGCCAGCAGCTTGGTCACGGGCACAGGGCAGCCCCAGCATTTT.

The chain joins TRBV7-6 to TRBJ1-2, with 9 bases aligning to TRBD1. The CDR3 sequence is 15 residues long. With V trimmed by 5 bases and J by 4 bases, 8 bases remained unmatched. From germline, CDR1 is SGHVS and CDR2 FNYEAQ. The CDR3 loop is CASSAAGTGIYGYTF. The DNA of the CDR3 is TGTGCCAGCAGCGCAGCCGGGACAGGGATCTATGGCTACACCTTC.

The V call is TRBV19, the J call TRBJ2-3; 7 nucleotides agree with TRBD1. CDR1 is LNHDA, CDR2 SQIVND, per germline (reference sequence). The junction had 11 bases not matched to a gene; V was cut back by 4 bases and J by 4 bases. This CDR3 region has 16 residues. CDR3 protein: CASSRQGPSKSDTQYF. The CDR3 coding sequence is TGTGCCAGTAGTAGACAGGGCCCGAGTAAGTCAGATACGCAGTATTTT.